Shown below are 30 T cell receptor beta chains from a single sample sequenced in a study of blood T cell repertoires in COVID-19. Sequencing used immunoSEQ multiplex PCR; TCRdb keeps in-frame clones, though not all of them. The sample includes fewer than 120,000 clones, nearly 90% of them seen just once. Material for sequencing was peripheral blood. These receptors all stem from a human donor in a cohort sampled during active COVID-19.

The chain employs TRBV18 and TRBJ2-7; 11 bases align to TRBD2. Germline V gene lookup returns CDR1 KGHSH and CDR2 LQKENI. V trimming: 3 bases; J trimming: 3 bases; junction bases outside the gene matches: 4. This CDR3 region has 15 residues. Written as DNA, the CDR3 is TGTGCCAGCTCACCCGGGACTAGCGGTGTCTACGAGCAGTACTTC. This translates into CASSPGTSGVYEQYF.

The J gene is TRBJ1-2, the V gene TRBV9; 8 bases agree with TRBD1. Trimming removed 0 bases from V and 6 bases from J; junction bases left unmatched: 13. The CDR3 runs 17 residues. The germline V gene has CDR1 SGDLS and CDR2 YYNGEE. The CDR3 region is CASSVAASGGLRDGYTF. CDR3 DNA: TGTGCCAGCAGCGTAGCTGCGTCAGGGGGCCTGAGGGATGGCTACACCTTC.

This clone was seen only once. The V call is TRBV7-2, the J call TRBJ2-7, with D uncertain. V lost 0 bases to trimming and J lost 8 bases, with 17 bases between them. The CDR3 has 15 residues. CDR1 is SGHTA and CDR2 is FQGNSA in the germline V gene. This CDR3 reads CASSLAPPPASKQYF. The CDR3 coding sequence is TGTGCCAGCAGCTTAGCACCCCCTCCAGCGAGCAAGCAGTACTTC.

The gene calls are TRBV9 and TRBJ2-5; D gene ambiguous. The CDR3 has 15 amino acids. V gave up 7 bases and J gave up 2 bases, with 18 bases separating them. Germline assignment: CDR1 SGDLS and CDR2 YYNGEE. The CDR3 nucleotides read TGTGCCAGCGGAGTCGGCCTACCTCCTCAAGAGACCCAGTACTTC. Its translation: CASGVGLPPQETQYF.

This chain links TRBV19 with TRBJ2-2; 10 positions match TRBD1. V lost 5 bases, J lost 5 bases, and 2 bases stayed unmatched. The CDR3 is 14 residues long. Germline V gene data show CDR1 as LNHDA and CDR2 as SQIVND (reference sequence). The CDR3 region is CASSRTGGTGELFF. For the CDR3, the DNA is TGTGCCAGTAGTCGGACAGGGGGTACCGGGGAGCTGTTTTTT.

For this clone: Germline is not matched at one junction end, which may reflect a read error. This chain connects TRBV11-3 to TRBJ2-1; 11 nucleotides line up with TRBD2. Germline CDR1 is SGHNT and CDR2 is YENEEA. CDR3 length equals 14 residues. CDR3 sequence (DNA): TGTGCCAGCAGCTTAGAGCTAGCGGGAGGCCTAGCTCTCTTC. This sequence encodes CASSLELAGGLALF. Together with reference TRBV11-3 and TRBJ2-1, the CDR3 gives the full variable domain: EAGVVQSPRYKIIEKKQPVAFWCNPISGHNTLYWYLQNLGQGPELLIRYENEEAVDDSQLPKDRFSAERLKGVDSTLKIQPAELGDSAVYLCASSLELAGGLALFGPGTRLTVL.

This chain links TRBV3-1 (or the pseudogene TRBV3-2) with TRBJ1-1, with 7 bases that match TRBD1. The CDR3 is made up of 13 amino acids. From germline, CDR1 is LGHDT and CDR2 YNNKEL (reference sequence). With V trimmed by 1 base and J by 7 bases, 3 bases remained unmatched. CDR3 nucleotides: TGTGCCAGCAGCCAAGGAAGGGACAGTGAAGCTTTCTTT. Translation gives CASSQGRDSEAFF.

V usage is TRBV6-5 and J usage is TRBJ2-5; possibly TRBD1 for D (5 bases). V was trimmed by 6 bases and J by 2 bases, leaving 10 bases between them. CDR1 MNHEY and CDR2 SVGAGI come from the germline V gene. The CDR3 is 13 amino acids. The CDR3 DNA reads TGTGCCAGCAGCCGGACATTACAAGAGACCCAGTACTTC. It translates to CASSRTLQETQYF.

V gene TRBV18 combines with J gene TRBJ2-2, with D unclear. Germline V gene sequence: CDR1 KGHSH, CDR2 LQKENI. The CDR3 covers 12 residues. The germline V and J ends were trimmed by 4 bases and 5 bases, with 5 bases remaining between them. The CDR3 DNA is TGTGCCAGCTCACTCCGTACCGGGGAGCTGTTTTTT. Its translation is CASSLRTGELFF.

A single count supports this clone. The gene calls are TRBV20-1 and TRBJ2-7, with 9 bases that match TRBD1. Germline CDR1 DFQATT, CDR2 SNEGSKA (reference sequence). The V segment lost 3 bases and the J segment 9 bases; nucleotides outside the gene matches: 18. This CDR3 has 16 amino acids. The CDR3 is CSASSPVSGTGPSQYF. The CDR3 bases are TGCAGTGCTAGTTCCCCGGTTTCCGGGACAGGGCCCTCGCAGTACTTC.

Only one count was recorded for this clone. The genes are TRBV27 and TRBJ2-5, with TRBD2 identical over 10 bases. The CDR3 spans 15 residues. Trimming took 5 bases from V and 6 from J; bases not matched to a gene: 9. Germline assignment: CDR1 MNHEY and CDR2 SMNVEV (reference sequence). The CDR3 DNA reads as TGTGCCAGCAGTGAGGTGGCTAGCGGGAGACAGACCCAGTACTTC. It specifies CASSEVASGRQTQYF.

This clone was recorded only once. J is TRBJ1-2 and V is TRBV6-5; TRBD1 matches at 9 bases. There are 12 residues in the CDR3. Per germline, CDR1 MNHEY and CDR2 SVGAGI. The ends lost 9 bases at V and 7 bases at J; junction bases unmatched: 6. The CDR3 protein is CASATGGPGYTF. The CDR3 region has the DNA TGTGCCAGTGCAACAGGGGGCCCTGGCTACACCTTC.

This chain connects TRBV6-6 to TRBJ1-5; D is unclear. CDR3 size: 14 residues. Germline CDR1 reads MNHNY; CDR2 reads SVGAGI (reference sequence). The ends were cut back, 4 bases at V and 3 bases at J, with 10 bases in the middle. The CDR3 spells CASSSPGDNQPQHF. CDR3 DNA: TGTGCCAGCAGTTCCCCCGGGGACAATCAGCCCCAGCATTTT.

This chain uses TRBV4-1 with TRBJ1-6; 8 bases align to TRBD1. The V and J ends lost 0 bases and 10 bases, in that order; junction bases with no gene match: 5. CDR1 is MGHRA, CDR2 YSYEKL, per germline. CDR3 length: 15 residues. In DNA, the CDR3 is TGCGCCAGCAGCCAAGATTGGAACAGGGGGTCACCCCTCCACTTT. Its protein product is CASSQDWNRGSPLHF.

This clone was observed a handful of times. V gene TRBV7-3 combines with J gene TRBJ1-1; TRBD1 might be the D (5 bases). V was trimmed by 4 bases and J by 5 bases, leaving 14 bases between them. The CDR3 covers 14 residues. Germline V gives CDR1 SGHTA, CDR2 FQGTGA. The CDR3 region is CASSSSGGITEAFF. The DNA for the CDR3 is TGTGCCAGCAGCTCCTCCGGGGGGATAACTGAAGCTTTCTTT.

This sequence joins TRBV6-5 and TRBJ2-5; D remains unclear. This CDR3 spans 15 amino acids. The V gene lost 6 bases and the J gene lost 1 base, with 15 bases spanning the gap. CDR1 MNHEY and CDR2 SVGAGI come from the germline V gene. CDR3 nucleotides: TGTGCCAGCAGGCCTCTTTTAGTGAGCCAAGAGACCCAGTACTTC. As protein: CASRPLLVSQETQYF.

J is TRBJ2-7 and V is TRBV28, with D unresolved. Trimming removed 3 bases from V and 0 bases from J, with 15 bases in between. The CDR3 contains 16 residues. Per germline, CDR1 MDHEN and CDR2 SYDVKM. CDR3 residues: CASSFGFVAGSYEQYF. CDR3 sequence (DNA): TGTGCCAGCAGTTTCGGTTTCGTGGCAGGCTCCTACGAGCAGTACTTC.

The chain has TRBV14 and TRBJ1-1; possibly TRBD1 for D (5 bases). The germline V gene encodes CDR1 SGHDN and CDR2 FVKESK. CDR3 size: 18 residues. Deletions cut 3 bases from V and 1 base from J, with 21 bases between. The CDR3 DNA is TGTGCCAGCAGCCATGACCTCCAGGGTCGGGGGAAGAACACTGAAGCTTTCTTT. Amino acid sequence: CASSHDLQGRGKNTEAFF.

The DNA for the CDR3 is TGTGCCAGTAGTATCCAGGGAGGGACTATAAGCTACGAGCAGTACTTC. Residues: CASSIQGGTISYEQYF. This chain joins TRBV19 and TRBJ2-7; 7 nucleotides match TRBD2. The CDR3 length is 16 residues. With V trimmed by 3 bases and J by 3 bases, 11 bases remained unmatched. Germline CDR1 and CDR2: LNHDA and SQIVND (reference sequence).

This sequence joins TRBV27 and TRBJ2-7; TRBD1 aligns across 8 bases. The CDR3 covers 15 residues. Unmatched junction bases numbered 7, after V lost 3 bases and J lost 3 bases. Per the germline V gene, CDR1 is MNHEY and CDR2 is SMNVEV (reference sequence). DNA of the CDR3: TGTGCCAGCAGTTTTTGGGGGACAGGCAACTACGAGCAGTACTTC. Translating it yields CASSFWGTGNYEQYF.

The rearrangement uses TRBV29-1 and TRBJ1-1; 12 bases are shared with TRBD1. The J segment lost 1 base and the V segment lost 6 bases, leaving 6 bases of the junction unmatched. The germline gives CDR1 SQVTM, CDR2 ANQGSEA. The CDR3 consists of 15 residues. As DNA, the CDR3 is TGCAGCGTGGGACAGGGGGCAGGGGGGAACACTGAAGCTTTCTTT. This gives the protein CSVGQGAGGNTEAFF.

The chain carries TRBV18 and TRBJ1-6; D unresolved. Looked up from germline, CDR1 is KGHSH and CDR2 is LQKENI. The length of the CDR3 is 14 residues. V gave up 6 bases and J gave up 5 bases, with 11 bases separating them. CDR3 DNA sequence: TGTGCCAGCTCCACACAGTCTGATAATTCACCCCTCCACTTT. Its protein is CASSTQSDNSPLHF.

The V call is TRBV6-1, the J call TRBJ2-7; 7 bases agree with TRBD1. With V trimmed by 4 bases and J by 4 bases, 13 bases remained unmatched. CDR1 is MNHNS, CDR2 SASEGT, per germline. The CDR3 is made up of 16 amino acids. CDR3 residues: CASSGGPRGRRYEQYF. In nucleotides, the CDR3 is TGTGCCAGCAGTGGAGGTCCGAGGGGGCGCAGGTACGAGCAGTACTTC.

This clone was observed a single time. V is TRBV24-1 and J is TRBJ1-2, with D perhaps matching TRBD1 (5 bases). Looked up from germline, CDR1 is KGHDR and CDR2 is SFDVKD. The V gene lost 3 bases and the J gene lost 0 bases, with 13 bases spanning the gap. This CDR3 comprises 16 residues. The CDR3 nucleotides read TGTGCCACCAGTGATGCCCAAGGGGATCCTAACTATGGCTACACCTTC. Its protein is CATSDAQGDPNYGYTF.

The chain couples TRBV6-5 to TRBJ2-7, with 10 bases aligning to TRBD2. The germline V gene encodes CDR1 MNHEY and CDR2 SVGAGI. CDR3 length equals 15 residues. J lost 5 bases, V lost 8 bases, and 12 bases had no gene match. The CDR3 DNA reads as TGTGCCAGCGTGCCGCTTAGCGGGAGGTCCCACGAGCAGTACTTC. It is translated as CASVPLSGRSHEQYF.

This chain connects TRBV5-4 to TRBJ1-1, with D possibly TRBD1 on 6 matching bases. CDR1 is SGHNT, CDR2 YYREEE, per germline (reference sequence). V dropped 3 bases and J dropped 1 base, with 13 bases sitting between them. This CDR3 contains 15 residues. The CDR3 loop reads CASSYGQMRNTEAFF. The CDR3 region has the DNA TGTGCCAGCAGCTACGGACAGATGAGGAACACTGAAGCTTTCTTT.

This clone showed up just once. The rearrangement uses TRBV23-1 and TRBJ1-5; D is undetermined. TRBV23-1 is an open reading frame, and its role is uncertain. The CDR3 contains 16 residues. The germline V and J ends were trimmed by 7 bases and 2 bases, with 18 bases remaining between them. This chain's CDR3 is CASTPHPGGGNQPQHF. The CDR3 coding sequence is TGCGCCAGCACCCCACATCCGGGAGGCGGCAATCAGCCCCAGCATTTT.

The chain employs TRBV6-5 and TRBJ2-7, with D possibly matching TRBD1 (6 bases). Trimming took 6 bases from V and 3 from J, leaving 15 bases between them. The CDR3 contains 14 residues. Germline CDR1 reads MNHEY; CDR2 reads SVGAGI. CDR3 sequence (DNA): TGTGCCAGCAGGAAGGGGCAGGGGATCTACGAGCAGTACTTC. It is translated as CASRKGQGIYEQYF.

The genes are TRBV27 and TRBJ2-2; D perhaps matches TRBD1 (6 bases). Per germline, CDR1 MNHEY and CDR2 SMNVEV (reference sequence). The CDR3 consists of 16 residues. Trimming took off 5 bases at V and 1 base at J, with 14 bases between the two ends. CDR3 protein: CASSHRGTGNTGELFF. The DNA of the CDR3 is TGTGCCAGCAGTCATAGGGGGACGGGGAACACCGGGGAGCTGTTTTTT.

Here the CDR3 reads CASSYSSRTSGGAQYF. In DNA form, the CDR3 reads TGTGCCAGCAGTTACTCGAGTCGGACTAGCGGAGGGGCCCAGTACTTC. This chain connects TRBV6-2 or TRBV6-3 to TRBJ2-5; 10 nucleotides agree with TRBD2. The V and J ends lost 0 bases and 9 bases, in that order; junction bases with no gene match: 10. The CDR3 loop spans 16 amino acids. CDR1 and CDR2 (germline): MNHEY, SVGEGT.